This TCR beta chain was captured in a study of shared clonotypes between healthy human individuals. The trim removed 4 bases at V and 5 bases at J, leaving 8 bases unmatched. The CDR3 sequence is 15 residues long. Germline lookup yields CDR1 SGHRS and CDR2 YFSETQ. This clone was seen just once. Antigen: not known. Findings and limits, study-wide: The naive CD4 repertoires of a handful of donors were compared, and around 4.9% of clonotypes were shared. Generation probabilities were higher for clonotypes shared across all four sorted-subset donors than for unshared ones. Owing to a small donor count, the genetic and exposure-history diversity represented was limited.

Assay used: immunoSEQ multiplex PCR; TCRdb lists only in-frame clones, some missing. The sample records about 1 million clones, roughly 75% being singletons. Material for sequencing was memory CD4+ T cells sorted from blood. Subset given: CD45RA-negative fraction. The V and J genes are TRBV5-1 and TRBJ1-4; 7 positions match TRBD1. This TCR was recovered from a young man in good health. The CDR3 coding sequence is TGCGCCAGCAGCCTGAGTGGGACAGAAAATGAAAAACTGTTTTTT. Its translation is CASSLSGTENEKLFF.